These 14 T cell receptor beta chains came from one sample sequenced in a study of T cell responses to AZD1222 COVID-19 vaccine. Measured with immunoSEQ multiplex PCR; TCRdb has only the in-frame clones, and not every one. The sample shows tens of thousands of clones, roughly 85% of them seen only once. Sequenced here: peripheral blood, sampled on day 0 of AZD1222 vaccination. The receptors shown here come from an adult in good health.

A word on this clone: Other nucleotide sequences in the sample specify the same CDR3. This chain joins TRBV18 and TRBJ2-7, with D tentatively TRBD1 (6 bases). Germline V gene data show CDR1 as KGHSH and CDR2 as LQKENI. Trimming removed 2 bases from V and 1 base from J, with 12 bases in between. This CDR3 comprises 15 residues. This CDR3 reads CASSPGQGLSYEQYF. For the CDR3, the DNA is TGTGCCAGCTCACCAGGGCAGGGGCTATCCTACGAGCAGTACTTC.

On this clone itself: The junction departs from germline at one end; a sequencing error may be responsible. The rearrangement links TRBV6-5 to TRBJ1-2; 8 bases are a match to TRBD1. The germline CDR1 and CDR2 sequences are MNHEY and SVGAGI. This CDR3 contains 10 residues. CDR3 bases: TGTGCCAGCAGCAGACAGGGGTTGAACTTC. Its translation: CASSRQGLNF.

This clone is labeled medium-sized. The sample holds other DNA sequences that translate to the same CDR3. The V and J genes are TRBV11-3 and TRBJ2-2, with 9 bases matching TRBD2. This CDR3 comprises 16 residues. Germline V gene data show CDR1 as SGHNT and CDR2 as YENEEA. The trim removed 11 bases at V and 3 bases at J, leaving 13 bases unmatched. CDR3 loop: CARGGRRGGDTGELFF. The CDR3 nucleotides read TGTGCCCGCGGGGGTCGGCGGGGGGGCGACACCGGGGAGCTGTTTTTT.

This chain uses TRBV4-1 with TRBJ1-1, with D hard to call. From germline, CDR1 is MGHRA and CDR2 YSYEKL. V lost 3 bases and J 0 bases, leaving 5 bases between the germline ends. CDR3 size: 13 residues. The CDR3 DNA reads TGCGCCAGCAGCCACGGGTTGAACACTGAAGCTTTCTTT. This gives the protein CASSHGLNTEAFF.

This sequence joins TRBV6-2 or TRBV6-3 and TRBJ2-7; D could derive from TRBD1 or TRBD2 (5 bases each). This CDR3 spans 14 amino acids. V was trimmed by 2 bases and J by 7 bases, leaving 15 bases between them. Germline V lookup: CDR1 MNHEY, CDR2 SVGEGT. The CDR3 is CASSYPGDPKEQYF. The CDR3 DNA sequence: TGTGCCAGCAGTTACCCCGGGGACCCCAAGGAGCAGTACTTC.

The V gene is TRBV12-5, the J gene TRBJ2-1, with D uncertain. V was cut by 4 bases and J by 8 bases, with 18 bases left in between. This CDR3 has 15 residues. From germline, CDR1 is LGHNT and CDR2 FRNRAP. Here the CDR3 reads CASGSPRAPWDEQFF. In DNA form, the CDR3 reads TGTGCTAGTGGTTCTCCCCGGGCACCTTGGGATGAGCAGTTCTTC.

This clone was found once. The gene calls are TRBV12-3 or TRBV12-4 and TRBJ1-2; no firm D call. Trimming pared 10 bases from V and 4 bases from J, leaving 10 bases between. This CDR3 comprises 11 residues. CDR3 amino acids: CATSKAYGYTF. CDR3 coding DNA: TGTGCCACCTCGAAAGCCTATGGCTACACCTTC.

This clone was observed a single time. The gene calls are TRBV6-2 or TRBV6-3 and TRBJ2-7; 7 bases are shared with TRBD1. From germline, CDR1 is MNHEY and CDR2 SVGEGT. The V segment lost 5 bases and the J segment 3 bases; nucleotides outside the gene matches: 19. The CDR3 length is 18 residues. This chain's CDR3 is CASSPRTDVRDRYYEQYF. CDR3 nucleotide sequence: TGTGCCAGCAGTCCCCGGACGGATGTTCGGGACAGATACTACGAGCAGTACTTC.

The CDR3 loop reads CASNPLAGVRSTYEQYF. CDR3 nucleotides: TGTGCCAGCAACCCTCTAGCGGGAGTTCGATCTACCTACGAGCAGTACTTC. V is TRBV27 and J is TRBJ2-7, with 10 bases fitting TRBD2. The germline gives CDR1 MNHEY, CDR2 SMNVEV (reference sequence). CDR3 size: 17 residues. V gave up 7 bases and J gave up 2 bases; unmatched junction bases: 14.

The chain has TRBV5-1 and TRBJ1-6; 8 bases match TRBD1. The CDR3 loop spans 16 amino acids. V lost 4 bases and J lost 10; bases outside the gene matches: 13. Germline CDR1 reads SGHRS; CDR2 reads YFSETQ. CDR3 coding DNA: TGCGCCAGCAGCCCCCTCCCCGGACAGGGTAACTCACCCCTCCACTTT. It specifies CASSPLPGQGNSPLHF. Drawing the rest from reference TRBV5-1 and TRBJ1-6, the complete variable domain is KAGVTQTPRYLIKTRGQQVTLSCSPISGHRSVSWYQQTPGQGLQFLFEYFSETQRNKGNFPGRFSGRQFSNSRSEMNVSTLELGDSALYLCASSPLPGQGNSPLHFGNGTRLTVT.

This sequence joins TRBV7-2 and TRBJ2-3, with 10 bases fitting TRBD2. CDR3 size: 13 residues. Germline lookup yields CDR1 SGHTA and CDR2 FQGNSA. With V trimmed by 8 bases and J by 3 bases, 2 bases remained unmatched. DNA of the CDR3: TGTGCCAGCGGAGCGGGGGGGACAGATACGCAGTATTTT. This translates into CASGAGGTDTQYF. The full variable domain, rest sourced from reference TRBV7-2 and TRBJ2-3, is GAGVSQSPSNKVTEKGKDVELRCDPISGHTALYWYRQSLGQGLEFLIYFQGNSAPDKSGLPSDRFSAERTGGSVSTLTIQRTQQEDSAVYLCASGAGGTDTQYFGPGTRLTVL.

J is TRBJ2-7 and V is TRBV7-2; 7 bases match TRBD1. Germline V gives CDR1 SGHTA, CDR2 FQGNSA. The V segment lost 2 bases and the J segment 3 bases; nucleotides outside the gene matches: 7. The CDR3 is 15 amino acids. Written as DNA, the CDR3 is TGTGCCAGCAGCTTAATGCAGGGGGTGATCTACGAGCAGTACTTC. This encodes CASSLMQGVIYEQYF.

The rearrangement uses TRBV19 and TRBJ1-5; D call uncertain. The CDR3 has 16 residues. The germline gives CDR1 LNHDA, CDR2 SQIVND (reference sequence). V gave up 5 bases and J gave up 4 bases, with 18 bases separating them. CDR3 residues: CASSALGPAQNQPQHF. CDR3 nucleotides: TGTGCCAGTAGTGCCCTCGGCCCCGCCCAAAATCAGCCCCAGCATTTT.

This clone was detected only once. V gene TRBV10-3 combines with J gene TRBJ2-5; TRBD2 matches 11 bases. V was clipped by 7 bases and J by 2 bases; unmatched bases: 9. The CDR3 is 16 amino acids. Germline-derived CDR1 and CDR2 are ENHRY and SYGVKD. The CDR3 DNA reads TGTGCCATCACCGATACTAGCGGGAGCACGCAAGAGACCCAGTACTTC. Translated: CAITDTSGSTQETQYF.